This TCR beta chain was profiled in a study of blood T cell repertoires in COVID-19. Study background: Both acute and convalescent COVID-19 samples were obtained from the United States, Italy and Spain. Nucleic acid was either cDNA or gDNA, and it came from T cells, B-cell-depleted T cells, or PBMCs.

TCRdb keeps only in-frame clones here, not all; method: immunoSEQ multiplex PCR. The table shows 150,000 to 200,000 clones, with around 83% occurring only once. Germline V gene data show CDR1 as SEHNR and CDR2 as FQNEAQ (reference sequence). Trimming took off 2 bases at V and 2 bases at J, with 6 bases between the two ends. This CDR3 region has 13 residues. The sequencing input was peripheral blood. The TCR sequence derives from a woman younger than 45 with active or convalescent COVID-19. The V gene is TRBV7-9, the J gene TRBJ1-1, with D unresolved. The CDR3 bases are TGTGCCAGCAGCTTAACTTCTAACACTGAAGCTTTCTTT. This encodes CASSLTSNTEAFF.